These 29 T cell receptor beta chains share one sample of origin, sequenced in a study of shared clonotypes between healthy human individuals. Using immunoSEQ multiplex PCR, the repertoire was profiled, and TCRdb retains in-frame clones only, with some absent. The sample lists hundreds of thousands of clones, 70% to 80% occurring once. Specimen: PBMCs. The receptors stem from a woman between 40 and 50 years old in good health. Some clones in this sample may be carry-over from other donors' samples.

In this sample, this clone turned up a few times. This rearrangement joins TRBV5-1 to TRBJ1-1; D ambiguous. CDR3 size: 14 residues. Germline CDR1 and CDR2: SGHRS and YFSETQ. The V end lost 0 bases, the J end lost 2 bases, and 8 bases lay between the germline ends. In DNA, the CDR3 is TGCGCCAGCAGCTTGGACGCTGCCAACACTGAAGCTTTCTTT. Translating gives CASSLDAANTEAFF.

DNA for the CDR3: TGCGCCAGCAGCTTAGGGACGTTCTCTGGAAACACCATATATTTT. It translates to CASSLGTFSGNTIYF. The chain has TRBV5-1 and TRBJ1-3; tentatively, D is TRBD1 (5 bases). This CDR3 has 15 residues. Trimming stripped 2 bases from V and 0 bases from J, with 9 bases between. The germline V gene encodes CDR1 SGHRS and CDR2 YFSETQ.

J is TRBJ2-2 and V is TRBV27, with 9 bases matching TRBD1. CDR1 is MNHEY and CDR2 is SMNVEV in the germline V gene (reference sequence). The CDR3 is 15 amino acids. V was clipped by 6 bases and J by 5 bases; unmatched bases: 7. The CDR3 DNA follows: TGTGCCAGCAGACCCGGACAGGGGTGGACCGGGGAGCTGTTTTTT. Translating it yields CASRPGQGWTGELFF.

V and J are TRBV5-1 and TRBJ2-3; 9 bases line up with TRBD1. The germline gives CDR1 SGHRS, CDR2 YFSETQ. The CDR3 runs to 16 residues. V dropped 0 bases and J dropped 3; count of bases not matched to a gene: 5. CDR3 region: CASSLGRDRVTDTQYF. DNA of the CDR3: TGCGCCAGCAGCTTGGGGCGGGACAGGGTTACAGATACGCAGTATTTT.

V is TRBV18 and J is TRBJ2-7; 10 nucleotides match TRBD2. J gave up 7 bases and V 6 bases, and 9 bases lay outside the gene matches. The CDR3 has 14 amino acids. Germline-derived CDR1 and CDR2 are KGHSH and LQKENI. CDR3 protein: CASSAGTSAWEQYF. In DNA form, the CDR3 reads TGTGCCAGCTCGGCCGGGACTAGCGCATGGGAGCAGTACTTC.

This chain joins TRBV4-1 and TRBJ2-1, with D maybe TRBD2 (5 bases). The V gene's germline CDR1 is MGHRA and CDR2 YSYEKL. The CDR3 is made up of 19 amino acids. V was cut by 0 bases and J by 1 base, with 19 bases left in between. CDR3 bases: TGCGCCAGCAGCCAAGAGAGGGTGCGGATAGGGCGTTCCTACAATGAGCAGTTCTTC. It is translated as CASSQERVRIGRSYNEQFF.

The V and J genes are TRBV12-2 and TRBJ2-7. TRBV12-2 is designated a pseudogene. This CDR3 is 12 amino acids long. Written as DNA, the CDR3 is TGTGCAAGTCGCTTTTCCCTCAACGAGCAGTACTTC. Translated, it gives CASRFSLNEQYF.

This clone appeared a single time. The chain recombines TRBV7-6 with TRBJ2-7; weak D call: TRBD2 (5 bases). V shed 4 bases and J shed 5 bases, with 18 bases lying between them. Germline CDR1 SGHVS, CDR2 FNYEAQ. CDR3 length: 15 amino acids. The chain's CDR3 is CASSWVRGAKHEQYF. CDR3 in DNA: TGTGCCAGCAGCTGGGTTCGGGGAGCGAAGCACGAGCAGTACTTC.

V and J are TRBV10-3 and TRBJ2-2; D is undetermined. The CDR3 extends over 14 amino acids. V was pared by 10 bases and J by 4 bases, with 16 bases between. Germline CDR1 is ENHRY and CDR2 is SYGVKD. In nucleotides, the CDR3 is TGTGCCACCATGGGAACGGCGAGCACCGGGGAGCTGTTTTTT. It encodes CATMGTASTGELFF.

The V and J genes are TRBV19 and TRBJ2-7, with 7 positions matching TRBD2. The V segment lost 4 bases and the J segment 2 bases; nucleotides outside the gene matches: 8. The germline CDR1 and CDR2 sequences are LNHDA and SQIVND (reference sequence). The CDR3 sequence is 15 residues long. Written as DNA, the CDR3 is TGTGCCAGTAGTACTCAAAGCGGGATTACCTACGAGCAGTACTTC. Its translation: CASSTQSGITYEQYF.

The rearrangement uses TRBV2 and TRBJ2-7, with D unresolved. The V end lost 6 bases, the J end lost 4 bases, and 10 bases lay between the germline ends. The germline V gene encodes CDR1 SNHLY and CDR2 FYNNEI. The CDR3 length is 12 residues. The CDR3 DNA sequence: TGTGCCAGCAGATTGGATACTTACGAGCAGTACTTC. Amino acids: CASRLDTYEQYF.

The rearrangement links TRBV4-2 to TRBJ2-7, with TRBD2 identical over 12 bases. Looked up from germline, CDR1 is LGHNA and CDR2 is YNFKEQ. CDR3 length: 16 residues. V was pared by 0 bases and J by 6 bases, with 6 bases of the junction left unmatched. This CDR3 is CASSQDVLAGGGEQYF. The CDR3 DNA follows: TGTGCCAGCAGCCAAGATGTACTAGCGGGAGGAGGCGAGCAGTACTTC.

The genes are TRBV19 and TRBJ2-2, with TRBD1 identical over 7 bases. The length of the CDR3 is 13 residues. The germline V gene has CDR1 LNHDA and CDR2 SQIVND (reference sequence). The V and J ends lost 6 bases and 5 bases, in that order; junction bases with no gene match: 3. DNA of the CDR3: TGTGCCAGTAGCAGACAGGGTACCGGGGAGCTGTTTTTT. Residues: CASSRQGTGELFF.

About this clone: Other DNA variants within this sample encode the same CDR3. The chain links TRBV27 to TRBJ2-1; D is uncertain. The CDR3 consists of 15 residues. Looked up from germline, CDR1 is MNHEY and CDR2 is SMNVEV (reference sequence). V was pared by 3 bases and J by 3 bases, with 12 bases between. CDR3 nucleotide sequence: TGTGCCAGCAGTTTGGGGAACTACCACTACAATGAGCAGTTCTTC. Translated: CASSLGNYHYNEQFF.

This rearrangement joins TRBV7-8 to TRBJ1-2; TRBD1 aligns across 9 bases. CDR3 length: 13 amino acids. Trimming at V came to 7 bases and at J to 8 bases, leaving 8 bases not matched to a gene. Germline CDR1 and CDR2: SGHVS and FQNEAQ. The CDR3 loop is CASTLGQGFGYTF. The CDR3 bases are TGTGCCAGCACCCTAGGACAGGGGTTCGGCTACACCTTC.

The V gene is TRBV5-6, the J gene TRBJ2-1, with D possibly matching TRBD1 (5 bases). V dropped 4 bases and J dropped 4 bases, with 24 bases sitting between them. Germline V gene sequence: CDR1 SGHDT, CDR2 YYEEEE. There are 18 residues in the CDR3. CDR3 DNA sequence: TGTGCCAGCAGCCCAACCCGTTGGCACACAGGCTTATACAATGAGCAGTTCTTC. It codes for CASSPTRWHTGLYNEQFF.

The CDR3 nucleotides are TGCAGCGTGTGGACAGGGAAGGCGAACACTGAAGCTTTCTTT. Translating gives CSVWTGKANTEAFF. This chain connects TRBV29-1 to TRBJ1-1; TRBD1 matches at 8 bases. Germline V gene lookup returns CDR1 SQVTM and CDR2 ANQGSEA. V lost 6 bases to trimming and J lost 1 base; unmatched junction nucleotides: 7. There are 14 residues in the CDR3.

The CDR3 reads CATRGWQTEAFF. DNA of the CDR3: TGTGCCACTAGGGGGTGGCAGACCGAAGCTTTCTTT. The chain uses TRBV7-9 and TRBJ1-1; weak D call: TRBD1 (6 bases). Trimming removed 10 bases from V and 8 bases from J, with 17 bases in between. The CDR3 totals 12 residues. CDR1 is SEHNR, CDR2 FQNEAQ, per germline (reference sequence).

V gene TRBV19 combines with J gene TRBJ1-4; D is undetermined. V was cut by 5 bases and J by 7 bases, with 11 bases left in between. Germline V CDR1 and CDR2: LNHDA, SQIVND (reference sequence). The CDR3 extends over 13 amino acids. CDR3 sequence (DNA): TGTGCCAGTAGTGGGGTCCGCAGTGAAAAACTGTTTTTT. This sequence encodes CASSGVRSEKLFF.

This chain links TRBV5-4 with TRBJ2-5; 12 nucleotides match TRBD2. Germline-derived CDR1 and CDR2 are SGHNT and YYREEE (reference sequence). The CDR3 spans 19 residues. The V segment lost 0 bases and the J segment 5 bases; nucleotides outside the gene matches: 14. This CDR3 reads CASSLGSGASGRGGETQYF. The CDR3 region has the DNA TGTGCCAGCAGCTTGGGATCGGGGGCTAGCGGGAGGGGAGGTGAGACCCAGTACTTC.

V and J are TRBV5-1 and TRBJ2-3; D is tentatively TRBD1 or TRBD2 (6 bases each). The CDR3 runs to 16 residues. In germline, CDR1 is SGHRS, CDR2 YFSETQ. The V and J ends lost 4 bases and 4 bases respectively, with 19 bases between them. The CDR3 DNA follows: TGCGCCAGCAGCGGGGGCGGGACGTCCGGGGCAGATACGCAGTATTTT. Residues: CASSGGGTSGADTQYF. The complete variable domain, with remaining parts taken from reference TRBV5-1 and TRBJ2-3, reads KAGVTQTPRYLIKTRGQQVTLSCSPISGHRSVSWYQQTPGQGLQFLFEYFSETQRNKGNFPGRFSGRQFSNSRSEMNVSTLELGDSALYLCASSGGGTSGADTQYFGPGTRLTVL.

The gene calls are TRBV13 and TRBJ1-5; D remains unclear. Between the trimmed V and J ends, which lost 5 bases and 3 bases, there was a span of 8 bases. This CDR3 spans 13 amino acids. Germline-derived CDR1 and CDR2 are PRHDT and FYEKMQ (reference sequence). CDR3 sequence reads: CASSRHVNQPQHF. The CDR3 nucleotides read TGTGCCAGCAGCCGACACGTCAATCAGCCCCAGCATTTT.

This clone was counted a few times. V usage is TRBV7-9 and J usage is TRBJ2-3; 9 bases agree with TRBD2. Germline CDR1 is SEHNR and CDR2 is FQNEAQ (reference sequence). Trimming at V came to 5 bases and at J to 4 bases, leaving 4 bases not matched to a gene. This CDR3 spans 14 amino acids. The CDR3 sequence is CASSPSSGADTQYF. DNA for the CDR3: TGTGCCAGCAGCCCTTCTAGCGGGGCAGATACGCAGTATTTT.

The chain has TRBV27 and TRBJ2-7, with no clear D. The CDR3 totals 13 residues. The germline V gene encodes CDR1 MNHEY and CDR2 SMNVEV (reference sequence). The V and J ends lost 8 bases and 5 bases respectively, with 16 bases between them. The CDR3 nucleotides are TGTGCCAGCGAGGCCCTTGGAAGGAACGAGCAGTACTTC. Translation: CASEALGRNEQYF.

The V and J genes are TRBV14 and TRBJ2-7; D not resolved. The germline CDR1 and CDR2 sequences are SGHDN and FVKESK. The CDR3 has 14 residues. The V end was cut by 1 base, the J end by 6 bases, with 13 bases between. For the CDR3, the DNA is TGTGCCAGCAGCCAAGTGAGGAGTACGGGCGAGCAGTACTTC. Its protein product is CASSQVRSTGEQYF.

This chain joins TRBV6-1 and TRBJ1-2, with D possibly being TRBD1 (6 bases). The CDR3 length is 13 residues. The ends were cut back, 2 bases at V and 8 bases at J, with 12 bases in the middle. Germline V gene sequence: CDR1 MNHNS, CDR2 SASEGT. DNA of the CDR3: TGTGCCAGCAGTGAAATTGATCAGGGGGGCTACACCTTC. It is translated as CASSEIDQGGYTF.

This clone has just one count. The CDR3 loop reads CATRTSIGNEQFF. CDR3 in DNA: TGTGCCACCCGGACTAGTATAGGCAATGAGCAGTTCTTC. This chain links TRBV6-1 with TRBJ2-1; TRBD2 agrees at 7 bases. Trimming at V came to 10 bases and at J to 6 bases, leaving 9 bases not matched to a gene. The CDR3 consists of 13 residues. Germline V CDR1 and CDR2: MNHNS, SASEGT.

The rearrangement links TRBV11-2 to TRBJ2-3; 12 positions match TRBD2. Germline CDR1 SGHAT, CDR2 FQNNGV. There are 17 residues in the CDR3. Germline trimming cut 5 bases from V and 3 bases from J; bases unmatched to any gene: 9. CDR3: CASSTTLAGGGTDTQYF. The CDR3 DNA is TGTGCCAGCAGCACCACACTAGCGGGAGGTGGGACAGATACGCAGTATTTT.

The chain combines TRBV7-3 with TRBJ2-1, with 13 bases lining up with TRBD2. This CDR3 contains 16 residues. Looked up from germline, CDR1 is SGHTA and CDR2 is FQGTGA. V was pared by 0 bases and J by 8 bases, with 4 bases of the junction left unmatched. CDR3 loop: CASSLTGTSGIYEQFF. CDR3 nucleotides: TGTGCCAGCAGCTTAACGGGGACTAGCGGGATCTATGAGCAGTTCTTC.